This TCR beta chain emerged from a study of OX40 agonist ivuxolimab in advanced cancers. Turning to the study itself: Allowance was made for prior anti-PD-1, anti-PD-L1 or anti-CTLA-4 therapy, and about 40% had some.

Germline loops: CDR1 LNHDA, CDR2 SQIVND (reference sequence). This CDR3 has 14 residues. V was clipped by 6 bases and J by 3 bases; unmatched bases: 6. This clone occurred a few times. The target antigen is unknown. Study conclusions and caveats: The study found that CD8+ T cells averaged more expanded clones than CD4+.

Assay used: immunoSEQ multiplex PCR; TCRdb lists only in-frame clones, some missing. The sample carries 25,000 to 30,000 clones, roughly 80% recorded once. The specimen was CD4+ or CD8+ T cells sorted from blood, collected in a trial of the OX40 agonist ivuxolimab. The TCR comes from an adult with an advanced solid tumor such as melanoma, head and neck, liver or kidney cancer. V and J are TRBV19 and TRBJ2-7, with 9 bases fitting TRBD2. This CDR3 is CASRLAGLDYEQYF. The CDR3 DNA follows: TGTGCCAGTAGGCTAGCGGGGTTAGACTACGAGCAGTACTTC. Supplemented by reference TRBV19 and TRBJ2-7, the full variable domain reads DGGITQSPKYLFRKEGQNVTLSCEQNLNHDAMYWYRQDPGQGLRLIYYSQIVNDFQKGDIAEGYSVSREKKESFPLTVTSAQKNPTAFYLCASRLAGLDYEQYFGPGTRLTVT.